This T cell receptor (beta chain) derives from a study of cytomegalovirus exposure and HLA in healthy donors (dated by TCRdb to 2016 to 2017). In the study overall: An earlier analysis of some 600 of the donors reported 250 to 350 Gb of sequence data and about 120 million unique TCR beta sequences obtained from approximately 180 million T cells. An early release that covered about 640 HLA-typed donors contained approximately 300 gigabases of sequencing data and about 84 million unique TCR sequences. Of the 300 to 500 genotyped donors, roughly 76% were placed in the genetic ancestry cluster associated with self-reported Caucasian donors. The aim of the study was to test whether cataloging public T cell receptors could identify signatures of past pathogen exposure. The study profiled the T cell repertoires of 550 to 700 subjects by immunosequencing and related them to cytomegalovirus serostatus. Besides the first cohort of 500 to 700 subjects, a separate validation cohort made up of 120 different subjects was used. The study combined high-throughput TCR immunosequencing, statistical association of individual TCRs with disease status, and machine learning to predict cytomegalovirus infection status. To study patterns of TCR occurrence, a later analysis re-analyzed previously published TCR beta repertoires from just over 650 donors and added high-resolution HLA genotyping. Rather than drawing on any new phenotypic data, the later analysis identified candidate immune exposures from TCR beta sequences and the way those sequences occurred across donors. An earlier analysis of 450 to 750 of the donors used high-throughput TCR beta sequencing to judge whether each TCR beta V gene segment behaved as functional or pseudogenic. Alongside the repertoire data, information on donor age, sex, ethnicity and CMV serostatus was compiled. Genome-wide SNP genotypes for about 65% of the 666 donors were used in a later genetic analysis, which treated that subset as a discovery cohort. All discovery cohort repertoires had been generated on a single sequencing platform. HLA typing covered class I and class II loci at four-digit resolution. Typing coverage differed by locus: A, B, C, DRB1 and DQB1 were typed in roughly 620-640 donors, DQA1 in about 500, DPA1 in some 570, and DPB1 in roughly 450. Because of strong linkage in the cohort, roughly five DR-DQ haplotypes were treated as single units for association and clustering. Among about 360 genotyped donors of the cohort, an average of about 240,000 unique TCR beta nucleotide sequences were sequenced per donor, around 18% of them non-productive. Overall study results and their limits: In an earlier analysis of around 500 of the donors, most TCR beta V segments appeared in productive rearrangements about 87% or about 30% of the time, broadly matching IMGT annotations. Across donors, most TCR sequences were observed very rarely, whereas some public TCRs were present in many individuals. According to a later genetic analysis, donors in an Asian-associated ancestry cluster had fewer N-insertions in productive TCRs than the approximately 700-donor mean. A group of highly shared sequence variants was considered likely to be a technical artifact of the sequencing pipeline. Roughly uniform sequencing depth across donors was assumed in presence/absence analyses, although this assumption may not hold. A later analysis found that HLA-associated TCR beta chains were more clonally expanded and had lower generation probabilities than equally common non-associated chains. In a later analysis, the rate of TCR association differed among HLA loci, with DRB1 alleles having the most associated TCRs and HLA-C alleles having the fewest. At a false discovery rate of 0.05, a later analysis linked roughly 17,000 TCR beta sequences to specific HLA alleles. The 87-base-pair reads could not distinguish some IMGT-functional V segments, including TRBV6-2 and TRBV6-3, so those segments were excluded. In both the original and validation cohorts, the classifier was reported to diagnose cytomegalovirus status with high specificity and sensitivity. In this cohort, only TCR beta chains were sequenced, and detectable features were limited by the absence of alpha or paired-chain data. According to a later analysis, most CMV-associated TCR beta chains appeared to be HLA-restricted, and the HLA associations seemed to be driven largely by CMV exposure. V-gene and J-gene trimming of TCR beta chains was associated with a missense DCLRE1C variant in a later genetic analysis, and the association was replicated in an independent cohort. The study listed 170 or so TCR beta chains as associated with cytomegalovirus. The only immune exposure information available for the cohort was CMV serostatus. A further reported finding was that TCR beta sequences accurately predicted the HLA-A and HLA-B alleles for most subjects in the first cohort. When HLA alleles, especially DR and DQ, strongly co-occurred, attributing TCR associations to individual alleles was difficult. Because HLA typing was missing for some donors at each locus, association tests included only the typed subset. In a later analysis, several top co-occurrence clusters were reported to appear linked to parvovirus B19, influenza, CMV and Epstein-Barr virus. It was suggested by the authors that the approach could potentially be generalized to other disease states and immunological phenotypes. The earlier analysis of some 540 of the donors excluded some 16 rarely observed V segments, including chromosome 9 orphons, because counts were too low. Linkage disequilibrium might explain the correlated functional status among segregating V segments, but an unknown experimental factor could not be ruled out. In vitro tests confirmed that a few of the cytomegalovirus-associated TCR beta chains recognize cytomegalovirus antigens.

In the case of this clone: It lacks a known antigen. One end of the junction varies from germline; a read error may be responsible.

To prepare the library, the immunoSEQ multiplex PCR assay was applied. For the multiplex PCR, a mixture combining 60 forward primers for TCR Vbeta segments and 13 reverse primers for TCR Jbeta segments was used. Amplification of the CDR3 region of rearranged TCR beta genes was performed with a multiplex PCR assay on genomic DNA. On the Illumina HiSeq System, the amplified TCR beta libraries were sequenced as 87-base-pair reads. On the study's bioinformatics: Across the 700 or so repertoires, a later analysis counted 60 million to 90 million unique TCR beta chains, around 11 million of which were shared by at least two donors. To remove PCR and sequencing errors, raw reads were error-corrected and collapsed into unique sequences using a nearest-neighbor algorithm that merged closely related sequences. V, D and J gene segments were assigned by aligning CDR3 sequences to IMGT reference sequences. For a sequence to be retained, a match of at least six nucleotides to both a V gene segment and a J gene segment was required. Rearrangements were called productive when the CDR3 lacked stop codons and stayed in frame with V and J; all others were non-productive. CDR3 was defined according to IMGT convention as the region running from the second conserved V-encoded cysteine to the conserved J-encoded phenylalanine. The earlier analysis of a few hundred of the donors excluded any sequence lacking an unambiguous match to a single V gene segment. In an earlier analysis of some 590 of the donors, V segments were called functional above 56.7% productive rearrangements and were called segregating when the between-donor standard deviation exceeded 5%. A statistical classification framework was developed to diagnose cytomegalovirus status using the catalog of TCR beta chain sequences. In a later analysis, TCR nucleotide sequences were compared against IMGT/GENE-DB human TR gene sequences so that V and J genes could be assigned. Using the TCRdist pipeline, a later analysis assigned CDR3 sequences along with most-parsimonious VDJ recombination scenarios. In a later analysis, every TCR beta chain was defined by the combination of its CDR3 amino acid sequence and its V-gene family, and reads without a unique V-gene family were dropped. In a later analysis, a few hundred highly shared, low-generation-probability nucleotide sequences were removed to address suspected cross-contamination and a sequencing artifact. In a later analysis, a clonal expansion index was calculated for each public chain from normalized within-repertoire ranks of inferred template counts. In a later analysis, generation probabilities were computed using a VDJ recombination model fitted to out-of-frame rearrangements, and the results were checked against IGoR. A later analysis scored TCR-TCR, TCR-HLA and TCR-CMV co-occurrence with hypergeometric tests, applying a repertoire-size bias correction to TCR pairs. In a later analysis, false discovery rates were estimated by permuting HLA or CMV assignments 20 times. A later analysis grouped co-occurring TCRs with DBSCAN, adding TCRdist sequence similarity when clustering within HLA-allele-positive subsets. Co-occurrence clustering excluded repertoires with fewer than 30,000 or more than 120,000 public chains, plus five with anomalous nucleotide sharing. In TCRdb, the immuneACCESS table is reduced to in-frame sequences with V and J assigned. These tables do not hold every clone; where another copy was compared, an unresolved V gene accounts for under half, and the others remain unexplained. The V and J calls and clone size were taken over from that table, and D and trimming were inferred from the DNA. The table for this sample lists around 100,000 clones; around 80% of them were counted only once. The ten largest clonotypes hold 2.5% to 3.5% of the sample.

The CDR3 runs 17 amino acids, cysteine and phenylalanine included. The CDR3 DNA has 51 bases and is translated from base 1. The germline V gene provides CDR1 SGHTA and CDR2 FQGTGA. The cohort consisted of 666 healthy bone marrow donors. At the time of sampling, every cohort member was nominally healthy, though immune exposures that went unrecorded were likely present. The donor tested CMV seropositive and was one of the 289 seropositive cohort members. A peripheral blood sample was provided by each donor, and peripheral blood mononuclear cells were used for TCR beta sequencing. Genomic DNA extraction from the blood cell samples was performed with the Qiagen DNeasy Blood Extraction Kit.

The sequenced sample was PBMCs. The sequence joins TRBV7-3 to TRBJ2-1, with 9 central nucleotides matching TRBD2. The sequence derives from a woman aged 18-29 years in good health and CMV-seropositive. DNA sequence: TGTTCCAGCAGCTTACGCGGGAGGGCCTCGGCCTACAATGAGCAGTTCTTC. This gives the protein CSSSLRGRASAYNEQFF.